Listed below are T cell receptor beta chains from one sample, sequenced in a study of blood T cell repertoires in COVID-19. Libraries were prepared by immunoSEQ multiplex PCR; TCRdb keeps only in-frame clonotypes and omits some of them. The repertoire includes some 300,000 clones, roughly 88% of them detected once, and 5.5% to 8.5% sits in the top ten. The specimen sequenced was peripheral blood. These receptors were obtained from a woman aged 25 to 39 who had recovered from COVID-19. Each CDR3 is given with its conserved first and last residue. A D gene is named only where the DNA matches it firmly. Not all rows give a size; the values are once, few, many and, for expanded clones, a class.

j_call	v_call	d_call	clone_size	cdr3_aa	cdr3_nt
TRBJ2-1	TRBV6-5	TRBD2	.	CASSYQAGAYNEQFF	TGTGCCAGCAGTTACCAAGCGGGGGCCTACAATGAGCAGTTCTTC
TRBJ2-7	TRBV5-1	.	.	CASSLVLGRGEQYF	TGCGCCAGCAGCTTGGTTCTGGGCAGGGGCGAGCAGTACTTC
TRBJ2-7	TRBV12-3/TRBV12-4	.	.	CASSLHSYEQYF	TGTGCCAGCAGTTTACACAGCTACGAGCAGTACTTC
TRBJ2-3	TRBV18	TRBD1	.	CASSRQGVTDTQYF	TGTGCCAGCTCTAGACAGGGGGTCACAGATACGCAGTATTTT
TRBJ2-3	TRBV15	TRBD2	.	CATSRGYPGLAGPSTDTQYF	TGTGCCACCAGCAGAGGTTACCCGGGACTAGCGGGGCCCAGCACAGATACGCAGTATTTT
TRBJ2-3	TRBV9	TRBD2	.	CASSVATVASGGSGDTQYF	TGTGCCAGCAGCGTAGCTACGGTGGCTAGCGGGGGGTCCGGAGATACGCAGTATTTT
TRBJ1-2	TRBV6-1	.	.	CASSFSTAYGYTF	TGTGCCAGCAGTTTTTCGACAGCGTATGGCTACACCTTC
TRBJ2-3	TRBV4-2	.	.	CASSQDRGFTDTQYF	TGTGCCAGCAGCCAAGATAGGGGCTTCACAGATACGCAGTATTTT
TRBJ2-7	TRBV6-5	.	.	CASRRVNDYEQYF	TGTGCCAGCAGGCGAGTTAACGACTACGAGCAGTACTTC
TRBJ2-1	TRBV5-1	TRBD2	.	CASSRSGGPITYNEQFF	TGCGCCAGCAGTCGAAGCGGGGGGCCTATAACCTACAATGAGCAGTTCTTC
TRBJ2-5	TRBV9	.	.	CASSVDGHPETQYF	TGTGCCAGCAGCGTAGATGGACACCCAGAGACCCAGTACTTC
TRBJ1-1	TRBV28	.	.	CASSLPPQISNTEAFF	TGTGCCAGCAGTTTACCCCCACAGATTTCGAACACTGAAGCTTTCTTT
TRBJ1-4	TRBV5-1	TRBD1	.	CASSLGGQRNEKLFF	TGCGCCAGCAGCTTGGGGGGACAGCGAAATGAAAAACTGTTTTTT
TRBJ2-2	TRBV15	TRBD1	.	CATSWTGDTGELFF	TGTGCCACCAGCTGGACAGGGGACACCGGGGAGCTGTTTTTT
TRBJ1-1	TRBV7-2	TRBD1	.	CASSLRDRNTEAFF	TGTGCCAGCAGCTTAAGGGACAGAAACACTGAAGCTTTCTTT
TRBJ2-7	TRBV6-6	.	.	CASSRRQDDEQYF	TGTGCCAGCAGTCGCCGACAGGACGACGAGCAGTACTTC
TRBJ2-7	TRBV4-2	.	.	CASSQDRVDYEQYF	TGTGCCAGCAGCCAAGACAGGGTGGATTACGAGCAGTACTTC
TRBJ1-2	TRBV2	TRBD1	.	CASSPYGQVSGYTF	TGTGCCAGCAGTCCATATGGACAGGTTTCGGGCTACACCTTC
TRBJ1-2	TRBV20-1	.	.	CRAAGIEVYTF	TGCAGGGCGGCGGGGATCGAGGTCTACACCTTC
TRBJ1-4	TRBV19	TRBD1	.	CASSIGTAAREKLFF	TGTGCCAGTAGTATTGGGACAGCTGCTAGGGAAAAACTGTTTTTT
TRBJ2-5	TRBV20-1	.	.	CSARTVETQYF	TGCAGTGCTAGGACAGTCGAGACCCAGTACTTC
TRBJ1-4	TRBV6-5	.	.	CASSYGWEGTNEKLFF	TGTGCCAGCAGTTACGGTTGGGAGGGAACTAATGAAAAACTGTTTTTT
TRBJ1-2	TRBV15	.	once	CATSRDLSTGGYTF	TGTGCCACCAGCAGAGATCTTAGCACTGGTGGCTACACCTTC
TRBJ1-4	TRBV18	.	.	CASSPFGGPDEKLFF	TGTGCCAGCTCTCCCTTTGGCGGGCCCGACGAAAAACTGTTTTTT
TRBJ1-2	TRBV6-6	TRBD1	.	CASTRQGPYGYTF	TGTGCCAGCACCAGACAGGGGCCCTATGGCTACACCTTC
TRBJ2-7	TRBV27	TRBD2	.	CASSPRAGGLYEQYF	TGTGCCAGCAGCCCTAGAGCGGGGGGTCTCTACGAGCAGTACTTC
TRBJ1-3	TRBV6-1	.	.	CASSEPGQGGNTIYF	TGTGCCAGCAGTGAACCAGGGCAGGGCGGAAACACCATATATTTT
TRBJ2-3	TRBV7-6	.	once	CASSLEQGGGTQYF	TGTGCCAGCAGCTTAGAGCAGGGGGGTGGTACGCAGTATTTT
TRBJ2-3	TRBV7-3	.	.	CASSLGGKTDTQYF	TGTGCCAGCAGCTTAGGAGGAAAGACAGATACGCAGTATTTT
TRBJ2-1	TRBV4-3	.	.	CASSQDHRSSLINEQFF	TGCGCCAGCAGCCAAGATCATCGGTCTAGTCTTATCAATGAGCAGTTCTTC
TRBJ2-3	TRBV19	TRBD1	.	CASTNRGSTDTQYF	TGTGCCAGTACAAACAGGGGGTCAACAGATACGCAGTATTTT
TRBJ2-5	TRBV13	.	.	CASSVSGSWETQYF	TGTGCCAGCAGCGTATCAGGTAGTTGGGAGACCCAGTACTTC
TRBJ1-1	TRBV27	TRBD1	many	CASSQGANTEAFF	TGTGCCAGCAGTCAGGGGGCTAACACTGAAGCTTTCTTT
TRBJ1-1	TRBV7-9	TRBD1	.	CASSSAAGTGLNTEAFF	TGTGCCAGCAGCTCTGCCGCCGGGACAGGGTTAAACACTGAAGCTTTCTTT
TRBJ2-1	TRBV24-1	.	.	CATSDRAYNEQFF	TGTGCCACCAGTGACAGGGCCTACAATGAGCAGTTCTTC
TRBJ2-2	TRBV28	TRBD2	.	CASSAGGPRTGELFF	TGTGCCAGCAGCGCGGGGGGGCCCCGTACCGGGGAGCTGTTTTTT
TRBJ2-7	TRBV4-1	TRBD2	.	CASSQDPGEGTYEQYF	TGCGCCAGCAGCCAAGATCCCGGGGAGGGTACCTACGAGCAGTACTTC
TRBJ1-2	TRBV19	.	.	CASRVGVTNYGYTF	TGTGCCAGTAGGGTGGGAGTAACTAACTATGGCTACACCTTC
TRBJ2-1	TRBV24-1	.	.	CATSGTGGYNEQFF	TGTGCCACCAGTGGGACTGGGGGGTACAATGAGCAGTTCTTC
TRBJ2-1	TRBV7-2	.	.	CASRPQQGLNNEQFF	TGTGCCAGCAGGCCACAGCAGGGGCTCAACAATGAGCAGTTCTTC